This T cell receptor beta chain was sequenced during a study of blood T cell repertoires in COVID-19. Overall study context: Acute and convalescent COVID-19 specimens originated in the United States, Italy and Spain.

This clone was counted a single time. TCRdb keeps only in-frame clones here, not all; method: immunoSEQ multiplex PCR. The table records fewer than 150,000 clones, around 89% of them present only once. The length of the CDR3 is 13 residues. Germline assignment: CDR1 MNHEY and CDR2 SMNVEV (reference sequence). V lost 5 bases to trimming and J lost 2 bases, with 10 bases between them. This clonotype was sampled from a human donor in a cohort sampled during active COVID-19. The J gene is TRBJ2-7, the V gene TRBV27; D might be TRBD1 (6 bases). Sequencing input: peripheral blood. CDR3 residues: CASSVRDTYEQYF. CDR3 bases: TGTGCCAGCAGTGTCCGGGACACCTACGAGCAGTACTTC.